This is a list of T cell receptor beta chains from one sample in a study of blood T cell repertoires in COVID-19. The data were produced by immunoSEQ multiplex PCR, yet TCRdb's version contains in-frame clones alone and is incomplete. The table shows about 160,000 clones, with 80% to 95% occurring only once. Input material: peripheral blood. Receptor source: a man aged 25 to 45 with COVID-19, enrolled during active disease. Each CDR3 is given with its conserved first and last residue. Each record gives: V gene, D gene, CDR3 length, J gene, clone size, CDR3 protein, CDR3 DNA. The D gene is left open where the match is weak. Clone size appears in some rows only: once, few, many, or a class for an expanded clone.

v_call: TRBV12-3/TRBV12-4
d_call: -
cdr3_length: 12
j_call: TRBJ1-6
clone_size: -
cdr3_aa: CASSPDNSPLHF
cdr3_nt: TGTGCCAGCAGTCCCGATAATTCACCCCTCCACTTT

v_call: TRBV24-1
d_call: TRBD1
cdr3_length: 17
j_call: TRBJ2-7
clone_size: -
cdr3_aa: CATSAGPGQGRVYEQYF
cdr3_nt: TGTGCCACCAGTGCTGGGCCGGGACAGGGTAGGGTATACGAGCAGTACTTC

v_call: TRBV4-3
d_call: TRBD1
cdr3_length: 18
j_call: TRBJ1-6
clone_size: -
cdr3_aa: CASSQVIMGQVDNSPLHF
cdr3_nt: TGCGCCAGCAGCCAAGTGATAATGGGACAGGTGGATAATTCACCCCTCCACTTT

v_call: TRBV6-2/TRBV6-3
d_call: TRBD2
cdr3_length: 17
j_call: TRBJ2-1
clone_size: -
cdr3_aa: CASSVLGRERSYNEQFF
cdr3_nt: TGTGCCAGCAGTGTTTTGGGGCGGGAGAGGTCCTACAATGAGCAGTTCTTC

v_call: TRBV18
d_call: -
cdr3_length: 14
j_call: TRBJ1-2
clone_size: -
cdr3_aa: CASSPADTGYGYTF
cdr3_nt: TGTGCCAGCTCACCGGCAGATACAGGCTATGGCTACACCTTC

v_call: TRBV30
d_call: -
cdr3_length: 14
j_call: TRBJ1-5
clone_size: -
cdr3_aa: CAWSGGGAGEPQHF
cdr3_nt: TGTGCCTGGAGTGGGGGCGGGGCTGGGGAGCCCCAGCATTTT

v_call: TRBV6-5
d_call: -
cdr3_length: 14
j_call: TRBJ2-5
clone_size: -
cdr3_aa: CASTRGPGWETQYF
cdr3_nt: TGTGCCAGCACCAGAGGGCCGGGCTGGGAGACCCAGTACTTC

v_call: TRBV2
d_call: -
cdr3_length: 13
j_call: TRBJ1-1
clone_size: -
cdr3_aa: CASSYHGVPEAFF
cdr3_nt: TGTGCCAGCAGTTATCACGGGGTTCCTGAAGCTTTCTTT

v_call: TRBV18
d_call: -
cdr3_length: 16
j_call: TRBJ2-1
clone_size: once
cdr3_aa: CASSPPRYERSWEQFF
cdr3_nt: TGTGCCAGCTCACCACCACGGTATGAGCGGAGTTGGGAGCAGTTCTTC

v_call: TRBV5-4
d_call: TRBD2
cdr3_length: 16
j_call: TRBJ2-7
clone_size: few
cdr3_aa: CASSRGASGGAGEQYF
cdr3_nt: TGTGCCAGCAGCCGCGGCGCTAGCGGGGGGGCCGGCGAGCAGTACTTC

v_call: TRBV7-6
d_call: -
cdr3_length: 14
j_call: TRBJ1-5
clone_size: -
cdr3_aa: CASSIKGGNQPQHF
cdr3_nt: TGTGCCAGCAGCATAAAGGGGGGCAATCAGCCCCAGCATTTT

v_call: TRBV5-1
d_call: -
cdr3_length: 14
j_call: TRBJ2-2
clone_size: once
cdr3_aa: CASTEGAVTGELFF
cdr3_nt: TGCGCCAGCACGGAGGGGGCGGTCACCGGGGAGCTGTTTTTT

v_call: TRBV28
d_call: TRBD2
cdr3_length: 13
j_call: TRBJ2-3
clone_size: -
cdr3_aa: CASSAGGTDTQYF
cdr3_nt: TGTGCTAGCTCGGCGGGGGGCACAGATACGCAGTATTTT

v_call: TRBV18
d_call: -
cdr3_length: 13
j_call: TRBJ1-1
clone_size: -
cdr3_aa: CASAEGVDTEAFF
cdr3_nt: TGTGCCAGCGCAGAAGGGGTGGACACTGAAGCTTTCTTT

v_call: TRBV5-4
d_call: TRBD2
cdr3_length: 15
j_call: TRBJ2-3
clone_size: -
cdr3_aa: CASSFSGRAPDTQYF
cdr3_nt: TGTGCCAGCAGCTTTAGCGGGAGGGCCCCAGATACGCAGTATTTT

v_call: TRBV5-1
d_call: TRBD2
cdr3_length: 13
j_call: TRBJ2-7
clone_size: -
cdr3_aa: CASSSAAGREQYF
cdr3_nt: TGCGCCAGCAGCTCGGCAGCGGGGAGAGAGCAGTACTTC

v_call: TRBV28
d_call: -
cdr3_length: 14
j_call: TRBJ1-2
clone_size: -
cdr3_aa: CATLRGTNPYGYTF
cdr3_nt: TGTGCCACCTTGAGGGGGACCAATCCCTATGGCTACACCTTC

v_call: TRBV2
d_call: TRBD1
cdr3_length: 15
j_call: TRBJ1-1
clone_size: -
cdr3_aa: CASWGGQGPGDEAFF
cdr3_nt: TGTGCCTCCTGGGGAGGACAGGGCCCAGGGGATGAAGCTTTCTTT

v_call: TRBV7-3
d_call: -
cdr3_length: 17
j_call: TRBJ1-2
clone_size: -
cdr3_aa: CASSPNPLPQGRAGYTF
cdr3_nt: TGTGCCAGCAGCCCGAACCCCCTCCCACAGGGTCGGGCTGGCTACACCTTC

v_call: TRBV5-1
d_call: TRBD1
cdr3_length: 17
j_call: TRBJ2-6
clone_size: -
cdr3_aa: CASSSDRGWAGANVLTF
cdr3_nt: TGCGCCAGCAGCTCGGACAGGGGATGGGCCGGGGCCAACGTCCTGACTTTC

v_call: TRBV9
d_call: TRBD2
cdr3_length: 14
j_call: TRBJ2-3
clone_size: -
cdr3_aa: CASGRGGITDTQYF
cdr3_nt: TGTGCCAGCGGCCGGGGAGGGATCACAGATACGCAGTATTTT

v_call: TRBV5-1
d_call: -
cdr3_length: 15
j_call: TRBJ2-5
clone_size: once
cdr3_aa: CAIHHPRATQETQYF
cdr3_nt: TGCGCCATACACCACCCGCGGGCCACCCAAGAGACCCAGTACTTC

v_call: TRBV27
d_call: TRBD1
cdr3_length: 16
j_call: TRBJ1-6
clone_size: once
cdr3_aa: CASSPRQGAYNSPLHF
cdr3_nt: TGTGCCAGCAGTCCTCGACAGGGCGCTTATAATTCACCCCTCCACTTT

v_call: TRBV7-6
d_call: -
cdr3_length: 15
j_call: TRBJ1-2
clone_size: -
cdr3_aa: CASSLAGDVLYGYTF
cdr3_nt: TGTGCCAGCAGCTTAGCGGGAGACGTCCTCTATGGCTACACCTTC

v_call: TRBV9
d_call: TRBD1
cdr3_length: 16
j_call: TRBJ2-7
clone_size: -
cdr3_aa: CASSVGPGTGTYEQYF
cdr3_nt: TGTGCCAGCAGCGTAGGTCCCGGGACAGGTACCTACGAGCAGTACTTC

v_call: TRBV5-8
d_call: -
cdr3_length: 14
j_call: TRBJ1-1
clone_size: -
cdr3_aa: CASSLRQKNTEAFF
cdr3_nt: TGTGCCAGCAGCTTGCGACAGAAGAACACTGAAGCTTTCTTT

v_call: TRBV5-1
d_call: -
cdr3_length: 17
j_call: TRBJ2-3
clone_size: -
cdr3_aa: CASSLRGYLAGTDTQYF
cdr3_nt: TGCGCCAGCAGCCTCCGTGGGTATCTAGCTGGTACAGATACGCAGTATTTT

v_call: TRBV4-3
d_call: -
cdr3_length: 15
j_call: TRBJ2-2
clone_size: -
cdr3_aa: CASSQEPRGTGELFF
cdr3_nt: TGCGCCAGCAGCCAAGAGCCCAGGGGAACCGGGGAGCTGTTTTTT

v_call: TRBV18
d_call: -
cdr3_length: 16
j_call: TRBJ1-1
clone_size: few
cdr3_aa: CASSRSPSRREAEAFF
cdr3_nt: TGTGCCAGCTCACGATCCCCGAGTAGGAGGGAGGCTGAAGCTTTCTTT

v_call: TRBV6-5
d_call: TRBD1
cdr3_length: 13
j_call: TRBJ1-1
clone_size: -
cdr3_aa: CASTEQGGTEAFF
cdr3_nt: TGTGCCAGCACCGAACAGGGGGGGACTGAAGCTTTCTTT

v_call: TRBV5-1
d_call: TRBD1
cdr3_length: 15
j_call: TRBJ2-1
clone_size: -
cdr3_aa: CASSPAGGALWEQFF
cdr3_nt: TGCGCCAGCAGCCCGGCAGGGGGCGCGTTATGGGAGCAGTTCTTC

v_call: TRBV7-2
d_call: TRBD1
cdr3_length: 16
j_call: TRBJ1-6
clone_size: -
cdr3_aa: CASSPRDRHNNSPLHF
cdr3_nt: TGTGCCAGCAGCCCCCGGGACAGGCATAATAATTCACCCCTCCACTTT

v_call: TRBV3-1/TRBV3-2
d_call: -
cdr3_length: 17
j_call: TRBJ2-1
clone_size: -
cdr3_aa: CASSSSGGDGSYNEQFF
cdr3_nt: TGTGCCAGCAGTTCCAGTGGAGGAGACGGGTCCTACAATGAGCAGTTCTTC

v_call: TRBV28
d_call: -
cdr3_length: 14
j_call: TRBJ1-2
clone_size: -
cdr3_aa: CASSLSWGDVGYTF
cdr3_nt: TGTGCCAGCAGTTTATCTTGGGGGGACGTTGGCTACACCTTC

v_call: TRBV18
d_call: TRBD1
cdr3_length: 14
j_call: TRBJ2-7
clone_size: -
cdr3_aa: CASSPRQGANEQYF
cdr3_nt: TGTGCCAGCTCACCACGACAGGGGGCGAACGAGCAGTACTTC

v_call: TRBV7-2
d_call: -
cdr3_length: 16
j_call: TRBJ1-2
clone_size: -
cdr3_aa: CASSLESPPTGYGYTF
cdr3_nt: TGTGCCAGCAGCTTAGAATCCCCCCCCACGGGGTATGGCTACACCTTC

v_call: TRBV28
d_call: TRBD1
cdr3_length: 12
j_call: TRBJ1-6
clone_size: once
cdr3_aa: CAIGTGNSPLHF
cdr3_nt: TGTGCCATCGGGACAGGGAATTCACCCCTCCACTTT

v_call: TRBV19
d_call: TRBD1
cdr3_length: 17
j_call: TRBJ1-5
clone_size: -
cdr3_aa: CASSTLQGSIYNQPQHF
cdr3_nt: TGTGCCAGTAGTACTCTACAGGGGTCAATATACAATCAGCCCCAGCATTTT

v_call: TRBV7-2
d_call: TRBD2
cdr3_length: 15
j_call: TRBJ2-1
clone_size: -
cdr3_aa: CASSKTSGGANEQFF
cdr3_nt: TGTGCCAGCAGCAAGACTAGCGGGGGGGCCAATGAGCAGTTCTTC

v_call: TRBV5-4
d_call: TRBD2
cdr3_length: 18
j_call: TRBJ2-3
clone_size: once
cdr3_aa: CASSLSSSLAGGTDTQYF
cdr3_nt: TGTGCCAGCAGCTTGTCCTCCAGTTTAGCGGGGGGCACAGATACGCAGTATTTT

v_call: TRBV10-3
d_call: -
cdr3_length: 15
j_call: TRBJ2-7
clone_size: -
cdr3_aa: CAISESSGGSYEQYF
cdr3_nt: TGTGCCATCAGTGAGTCGTCAGGAGGCTCCTACGAGCAGTACTTC

v_call: TRBV7-2
d_call: TRBD1
cdr3_length: 14
j_call: TRBJ1-3
clone_size: -
cdr3_aa: CASSPDRAGNTIYF
cdr3_nt: TGTGCCAGCAGCCCGGACAGGGCTGGAAACACCATATATTTT

v_call: TRBV27
d_call: -
cdr3_length: 13
j_call: TRBJ1-1
clone_size: -
cdr3_aa: CASRPTGNTEAFF
cdr3_nt: TGTGCCAGCAGACCAACAGGGAACACTGAAGCTTTCTTT

v_call: TRBV7-2
d_call: -
cdr3_length: 15
j_call: TRBJ2-5
clone_size: -
cdr3_aa: CASSLATGNGETQYF
cdr3_nt: TGTGCCAGCAGCTTAGCTACAGGGAACGGTGAGACCCAGTACTTC

v_call: TRBV27
d_call: TRBD1
cdr3_length: 13
j_call: TRBJ2-3
clone_size: -
cdr3_aa: CASSWGRGSAQYF
cdr3_nt: TGTGCCAGCAGTTGGGGCAGGGGGTCGGCGCAGTATTTT

v_call: TRBV7-9
d_call: TRBD1
cdr3_length: 14
j_call: TRBJ1-6
clone_size: -
cdr3_aa: CASSLRQGNSPLHF
cdr3_nt: TGTGCCAGCAGCTTAAGACAGGGCAATTCACCCCTCCACTTT

v_call: TRBV3-1/TRBV3-2
d_call: -
cdr3_length: 16
j_call: TRBJ2-7
clone_size: -
cdr3_aa: CASSQGGVEWSYEQYF
cdr3_nt: TGTGCCAGCAGCCAAGGCGGAGTAGAGTGGTCCTACGAGCAGTACTTC

v_call: TRBV7-9
d_call: TRBD1
cdr3_length: 14
j_call: TRBJ1-2
clone_size: -
cdr3_aa: CASSGPTGGYGYTF
cdr3_nt: TGTGCCAGCAGCGGCCCGACAGGGGGCTATGGCTACACCTTC

v_call: TRBV7-9
d_call: TRBD1
cdr3_length: 16
j_call: TRBJ1-3
clone_size: -
cdr3_aa: CASSGWDRAVGNTIYF
cdr3_nt: TGTGCCAGCAGCGGGTGGGACAGGGCGGTTGGAAACACCATATATTTT

v_call: TRBV11-2
d_call: -
cdr3_length: 15
j_call: TRBJ2-7
clone_size: -
cdr3_aa: CASSRDRFPSYEQYF
cdr3_nt: TGTGCCAGCAGCCGAGATCGGTTTCCCTCCTACGAGCAGTACTTC